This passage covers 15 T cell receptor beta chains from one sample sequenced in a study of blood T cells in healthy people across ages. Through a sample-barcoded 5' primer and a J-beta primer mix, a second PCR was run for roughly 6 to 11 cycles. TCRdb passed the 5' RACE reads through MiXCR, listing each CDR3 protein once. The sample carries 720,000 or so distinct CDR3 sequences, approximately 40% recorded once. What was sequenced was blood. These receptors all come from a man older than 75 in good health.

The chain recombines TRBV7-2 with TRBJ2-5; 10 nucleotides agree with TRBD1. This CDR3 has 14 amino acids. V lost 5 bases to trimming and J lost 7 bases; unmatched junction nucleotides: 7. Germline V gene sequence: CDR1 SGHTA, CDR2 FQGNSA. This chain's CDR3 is CASSNGQGEGTQYF. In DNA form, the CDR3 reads TGTGCCAGCAGCAACGGACAGGGGGAAGGGACCCAGTACTTC.

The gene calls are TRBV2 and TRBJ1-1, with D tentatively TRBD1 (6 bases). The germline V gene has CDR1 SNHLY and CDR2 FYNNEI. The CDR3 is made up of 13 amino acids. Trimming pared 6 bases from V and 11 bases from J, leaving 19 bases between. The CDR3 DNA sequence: TGTGCCAGCAGCGTGTCCCAGGGCCAGGGGGCTTTCTTT. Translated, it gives CASSVSQGQGAFF.

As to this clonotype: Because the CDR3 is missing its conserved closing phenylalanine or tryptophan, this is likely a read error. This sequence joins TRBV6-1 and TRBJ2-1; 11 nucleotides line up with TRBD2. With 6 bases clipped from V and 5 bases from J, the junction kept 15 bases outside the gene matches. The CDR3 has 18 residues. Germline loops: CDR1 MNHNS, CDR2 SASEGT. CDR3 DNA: TGTGCCAGCAGCCGCCTCCGATCTAGCGGGAGGACCAACAATGAGCAGTTCTTA. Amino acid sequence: CASSRLRSSGRTNNEQFL.

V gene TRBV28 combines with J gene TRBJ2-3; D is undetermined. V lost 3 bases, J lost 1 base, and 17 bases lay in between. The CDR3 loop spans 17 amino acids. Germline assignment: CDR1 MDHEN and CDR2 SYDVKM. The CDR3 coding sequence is TGTGCCAGCAGTTTTCCCCCCTACGGGCACGGCACAGATACGCAGTATTTT. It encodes CASSFPPYGHGTDTQYF. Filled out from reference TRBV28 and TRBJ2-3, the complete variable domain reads DVKVTQSSRYLVKRTGEKVFLECVQDMDHENMFWYRQDPGLGLRLIYFSYDVKMKEKGDIPEGYSVSREKKERFSLILESASTNQTSMYLCASSFPPYGHGTDTQYFGPGTRLTVL.

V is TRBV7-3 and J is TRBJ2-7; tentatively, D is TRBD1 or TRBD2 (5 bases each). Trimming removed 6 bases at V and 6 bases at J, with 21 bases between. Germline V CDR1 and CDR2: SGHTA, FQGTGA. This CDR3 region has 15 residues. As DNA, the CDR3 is TGTGCCAGCAGTTCTGGGACGGCTCTCCTCAGCGAGCAGTACTTC. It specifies CASSSGTALLSEQYF.

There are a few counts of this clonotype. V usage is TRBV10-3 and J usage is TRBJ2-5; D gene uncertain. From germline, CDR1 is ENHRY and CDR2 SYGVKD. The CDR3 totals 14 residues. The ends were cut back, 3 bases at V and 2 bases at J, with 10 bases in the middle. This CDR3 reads CAISEAKGQETQYF. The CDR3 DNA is TGTGCCATCAGTGAAGCAAAGGGACAAGAGACCCAGTACTTC.

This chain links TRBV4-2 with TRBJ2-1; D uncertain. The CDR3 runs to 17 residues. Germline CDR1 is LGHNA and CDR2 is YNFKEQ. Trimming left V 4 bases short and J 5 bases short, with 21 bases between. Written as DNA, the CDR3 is TGTGCCAGCAGCCCCCCCGAAGGAGCCCTACGGAACAATGAGCAGTTCTTC. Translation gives CASSPPEGALRNNEQFF.

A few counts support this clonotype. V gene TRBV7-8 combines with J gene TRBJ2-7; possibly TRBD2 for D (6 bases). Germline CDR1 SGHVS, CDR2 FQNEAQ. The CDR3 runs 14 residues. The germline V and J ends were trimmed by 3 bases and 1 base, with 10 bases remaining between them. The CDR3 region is CASSLRETSYEQYF. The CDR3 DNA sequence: TGTGCCAGCAGCTTGCGGGAAACTTCCTACGAGCAGTACTTC.

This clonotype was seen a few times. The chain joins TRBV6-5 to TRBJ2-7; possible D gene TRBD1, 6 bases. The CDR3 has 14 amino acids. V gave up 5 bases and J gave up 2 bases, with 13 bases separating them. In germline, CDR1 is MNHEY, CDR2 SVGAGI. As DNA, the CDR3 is TGTGCCAGCAGTCCCCAGACAGGACCCTACGAGCAGTACTTC. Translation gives CASSPQTGPYEQYF.

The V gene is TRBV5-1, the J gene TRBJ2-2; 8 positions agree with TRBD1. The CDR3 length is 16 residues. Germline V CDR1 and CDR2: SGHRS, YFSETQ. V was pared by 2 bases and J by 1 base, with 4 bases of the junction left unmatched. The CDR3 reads CASSLLTGVNTGELFF. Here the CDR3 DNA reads TGCGCCAGCAGCTTATTGACAGGGGTGAACACCGGGGAGCTGTTTTTT.

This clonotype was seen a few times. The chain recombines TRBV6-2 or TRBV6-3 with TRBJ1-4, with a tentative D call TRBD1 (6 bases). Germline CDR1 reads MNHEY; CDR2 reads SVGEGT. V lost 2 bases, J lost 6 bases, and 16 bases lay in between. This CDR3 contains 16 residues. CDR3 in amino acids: CASSYPARGQDEKLFF. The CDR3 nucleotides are TGTGCCAGCAGTTACCCGGCCCGGGGGCAGGATGAAAAACTGTTTTTT.

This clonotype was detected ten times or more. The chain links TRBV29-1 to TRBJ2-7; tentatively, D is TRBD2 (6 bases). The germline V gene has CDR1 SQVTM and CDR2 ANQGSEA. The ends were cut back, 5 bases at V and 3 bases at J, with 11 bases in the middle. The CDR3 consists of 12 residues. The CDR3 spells CSVPGEVYEQYF. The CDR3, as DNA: TGCAGCGTTCCGGGAGAGGTCTACGAGCAGTACTTC.

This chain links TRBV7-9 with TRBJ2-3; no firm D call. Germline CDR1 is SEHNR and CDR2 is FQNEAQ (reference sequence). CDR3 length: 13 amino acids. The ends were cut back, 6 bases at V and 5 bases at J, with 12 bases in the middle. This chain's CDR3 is CASSRALGDTQYF. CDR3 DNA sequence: TGTGCCAGCAGTCGAGCGCTGGGAGATACGCAGTATTTT. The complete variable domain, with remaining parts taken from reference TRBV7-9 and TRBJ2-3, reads DTGVSQNPRHKITKRGQNVTFRCDPISEHNRLYWYRQTLGQGPEFLTYFQNEAQLEKSRLLSDRFSAERPKGSFSTLEIQRTEQGDSAMYLCASSRALGDTQYFGPGTRLTVL.

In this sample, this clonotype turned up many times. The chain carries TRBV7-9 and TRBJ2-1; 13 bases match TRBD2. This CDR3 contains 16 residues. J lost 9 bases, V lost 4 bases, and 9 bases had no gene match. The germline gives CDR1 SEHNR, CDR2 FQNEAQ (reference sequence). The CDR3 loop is CASSSTTSGRVGEQFF. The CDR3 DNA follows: TGTGCCAGCAGCTCGACCACTAGCGGGAGGGTCGGTGAGCAGTTCTTC.

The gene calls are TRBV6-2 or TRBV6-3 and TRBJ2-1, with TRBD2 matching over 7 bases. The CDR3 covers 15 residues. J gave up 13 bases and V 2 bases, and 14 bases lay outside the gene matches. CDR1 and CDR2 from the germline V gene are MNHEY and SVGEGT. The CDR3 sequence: CASSYLRERWETQFF. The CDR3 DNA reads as TGTGCCAGCAGTTACCTGCGGGAGAGGTGGGAGACCCAGTTCTTC.